The 17 T cell receptor beta chains presented below share a single source sample, sequenced in a study of blood T cell repertoires in COVID-19. Repertoires were generated with immunoSEQ multiplex PCR, while TCRdb's copy carries only in-frame clones and drops some. The repertoire consists of a few hundred thousand clones, with less than 90% occurring once and the leading ten covering around 3%. The sequenced material came from PBMCs or T cells enriched from blood (not recorded which). These receptors were taken from a woman in her 30s who had recovered from COVID-19.

The genes are TRBV18 and TRBJ1-5, with D possibly TRBD1 on 5 matching bases. The CDR3 consists of 14 residues. Germline V gene data show CDR1 as KGHSH and CDR2 as LQKENI. Trimming shortened V by 2 bases and J by 4 bases, and 9 bases separated the two germline ends. The CDR3 sequence is CASSPDGGNQPQHF. Here the CDR3 DNA reads TGTGCCAGCTCACCAGACGGGGGGAATCAGCCCCAGCATTTT.

This rearrangement joins TRBV25-1 to TRBJ1-5; 7 nucleotides agree with TRBD1. Losses at the gene ends were 6 bases for V and 0 bases for J; bases not matched to a gene: 8. The CDR3 runs 16 residues. From germline, CDR1 is MGHDK and CDR2 SYGVNS. The CDR3 DNA reads TGTGCCAGCAGCTCGGGACAGCCTTATAGCAATCAGCCCCAGCATTTT. Encoded protein: CASSSGQPYSNQPQHF.

The chain has TRBV4-1 and TRBJ2-7, with a weak D call TRBD2 (6 bases). This CDR3 region has 16 residues. Trimming removed 1 base from V and 0 bases from J, with 13 bases in between. Per the germline V gene, CDR1 is MGHRA and CDR2 is YSYEKL. The CDR3 loop reads CASSQGRRASSYEQYF. CDR3 nucleotides: TGCGCCAGCAGCCAAGGACGGAGGGCGAGCTCCTACGAGCAGTACTTC.

The V call is TRBV6-1, the J call TRBJ1-4, with 9 bases that match TRBD1. The V gene's germline CDR1 is MNHNS and CDR2 SASEGT. This CDR3 is 15 amino acids long. The V and J ends lost 2 bases and 5 bases, in that order; junction bases with no gene match: 3. The CDR3 nucleotides read TGTGCCAGCAGTGAAACCGGGACAGGGAATGAAAAACTGTTTTTT. Translated, it gives CASSETGTGNEKLFF.

V usage is TRBV28 and J usage is TRBJ2-7, with 11 nucleotides matching TRBD1. V was pared by 1 base and J by 4 bases, with 12 bases of the junction left unmatched. The CDR3 is 18 residues long. Per the germline V gene, CDR1 is MDHEN and CDR2 is SYDVKM. As DNA, the CDR3 is TGTGCCAGCAGTTTATCCCCCTCCCGGACAGGGGGCGTGTACGAGCAGTACTTC. Protein: CASSLSPSRTGGVYEQYF. The full variable domain, with the rest looked up from reference TRBV28 and TRBJ2-7, is DVKVTQSSRYLVKRTGEKVFLECVQDMDHENMFWYRQDPGLGLRLIYFSYDVKMKEKGDIPEGYSVSREKKERFSLILESASTNQTSMYLCASSLSPSRTGGVYEQYFGPGTRLTVT.

The V gene is TRBV27, the J gene TRBJ1-1, with D unresolved. The CDR3 contains 13 residues. Trimming stripped 4 bases from V and 1 base from J, with 7 bases between. Germline lookup yields CDR1 MNHEY and CDR2 SMNVEV (reference sequence). The DNA of the CDR3 is TGTGCCAGCAGTTGGGCTGAGAACACTGAAGCTTTCTTT. Amino acid sequence: CASSWAENTEAFF.

The chain is built from TRBV29-1 and TRBJ2-1; maybe TRBD2 (5 bases). Trimming removed 3 bases at V and 12 bases at J, with 18 bases between. CDR1 SQVTM and CDR2 ANQGSEA come from the germline V gene. This CDR3 spans 13 amino acids. Here the CDR3 reads CSVDDSLGGLQFF. The CDR3 region has the DNA TGCAGCGTTGATGATTCCCTAGGCGGGTTGCAGTTCTTC.

This clone was counted a few times. The rearrangement joins TRBV5-4 to TRBJ2-7; 8 bases align to TRBD1. The CDR3 loop spans 14 amino acids. Germline loops: CDR1 SGHNT, CDR2 YYREEE (reference sequence). Trimming took 2 bases from V and 3 from J; bases not matched to a gene: 4. The CDR3 region is CASSFRGQVYEQYF. Here the CDR3 DNA reads TGTGCCAGCAGCTTCAGGGGACAGGTCTACGAGCAGTACTTC.

The chain is built from TRBV2 and TRBJ1-5; no firm D call. The CDR3 sequence is 11 residues long. V was clipped by 8 bases and J by 3 bases, with 5 bases between them. Per the germline V gene, CDR1 is SNHLY and CDR2 is FYNNEI. The CDR3 here is CASGSNQPQHF. The CDR3, as DNA: TGTGCCAGCGGCTCCAATCAGCCCCAGCATTTT.

The chain recombines TRBV30 with TRBJ1-2, with 7 bases that match TRBD1. The V gene end was trimmed by 0 bases and the J gene end by 5 bases; junction bases not matched to a gene: 6. CDR1 is GTSNPN and CDR2 is SVGIG in the germline V gene (reference sequence). The CDR3 extends over 14 amino acids. The CDR3 DNA follows: TGTGCCTGGAGTGTAAGGGGGCGCGTGTATGGCTACACCTTC. This translates into CAWSVRGRVYGYTF.

The chain has TRBV7-3 and TRBJ1-1, with D maybe TRBD1 (5 bases). Per the germline V gene, CDR1 is SGHTA and CDR2 is FQGTGA. V was clipped by 3 bases and J by 11 bases, with 16 bases between them. This CDR3 comprises 13 residues. CDR3 DNA sequence: TGTGCCAGCAGCTTGGTGGGGCAGGGTCTGGCTTTCTTT. It encodes CASSLVGQGLAFF.

The chain joins TRBV7-2 to TRBJ2-1; 9 nucleotides agree with TRBD2. Germline V gives CDR1 SGHTA, CDR2 FQGNSA. The ends lost 5 bases at V and 0 bases at J; junction bases unmatched: 5. CDR3 length: 16 amino acids. The CDR3 loop is CASSPLSGSSYNEQFF. The CDR3 bases are TGTGCCAGCAGCCCTCTTAGCGGGAGCTCCTACAATGAGCAGTTCTTC.

The chain combines TRBV10-2 with TRBJ2-1, with D uncertain. Deletions cut 1 base from V and 4 bases from J, with 5 bases between. Per germline, CDR1 WSHSY and CDR2 SAAADI. This CDR3 is 13 amino acids long. The CDR3 nucleotides read TGCGCCAGCAGTGAGTATCAATACAATGAGCAGTTCTTC. Translated: CASSEYQYNEQFF.

V usage is TRBV11-1 and J usage is TRBJ1-2; 10 nucleotides agree with TRBD1. V gave up 5 bases and J gave up 7 bases; unmatched junction bases: 7. CDR1 and CDR2 from the germline V gene are SGHAT and FQDESV (reference sequence). The CDR3 covers 14 residues. The CDR3 nucleotides are TGTGCCAGCAGCCCCGGGACAGGGGCTGGTGGCTACACCTTC. This encodes CASSPGTGAGGYTF.

The gene calls are TRBV23-1 and TRBJ2-1; 10 bases are a match to TRBD2. TRBV23-1 counts as an open reading frame of uncertain function. V shed 3 bases and J 8 bases; nucleotides not matched to a gene: 13. This CDR3 contains 17 residues. The CDR3 nucleotides read TGCGCCAGCAGTCACTCGACTAGCGGGTGGTTTCGCGATGAGCAGTTCTTC. Residues: CASSHSTSGWFRDEQFF.

The rearrangement joins TRBV7-8 to TRBJ2-7; TRBD1 matches at 9 bases. CDR3 length equals 14 residues. From germline, CDR1 is SGHVS and CDR2 FQNEAQ. V lost 0 bases to trimming and J lost 11 bases; unmatched junction nucleotides: 8. The DNA of the CDR3 is TGTGCCAGCAGCTTAGCTTCTCAGACAGGGGGGGAGTACTTC. Translating it yields CASSLASQTGGEYF.

The gene calls are TRBV2 and TRBJ1-1, with 9 bases lining up with TRBD1. There are 18 residues in the CDR3. The V gene's germline CDR1 is SNHLY and CDR2 FYNNEI. The V and J ends lost 4 bases and 0 bases, in that order; junction bases with no gene match: 12. The CDR3 is CASSGDTGTGTLNTEAFF. CDR3 nucleotides: TGTGCCAGCAGTGGGGATACCGGGACAGGGACACTGAACACTGAAGCTTTCTTT.